The 13 T cell receptor beta chains below all came from one sample that was sequenced in a study of vaccination and CD4 T cells after COVID-19. Researchers used the Oncomine TCR Beta short-read assay to sequence DNA from cultured CD4+ T cells. TCRdb used MiXCR to reprocess the PCR reads, holding one entry per CDR3 protein. The sample includes 14,000 to 15,000 distinct CDR3 sequences, nearly 80% seen only once; the top ten take 9.6%. Indicated treatment: roughly ten-day PBMC culture with coronavirus spike peptide pools or control peptides (ViraFEST assay). What these receptors recognize is not known. Here the sequenced sample was CD4+ T cells from blood, cultured in vitro, taken after SARS-CoV-2 vaccination. These receptors were taken from a human donor who received a COVID-19 vaccine.

This chain connects TRBV6-2 or TRBV6-3 to TRBJ2-2, with D perhaps matching TRBD2 (6 bases). Trimming left V 5 bases short and J 3 bases short, with 16 bases between. CDR1 and CDR2 from the germline V gene are MNHEY and SVGEGT. The CDR3 has 16 residues. The CDR3 spells CASSPRRRADTGELFF. In DNA, the CDR3 is TGTGCCAGCAGTCCCCGCCGGAGGGCGGACACCGGGGAGCTGTTTTTT.

V and J are TRBV24-1 and TRBJ2-2; a possible D gene is TRBD2 (6 bases). V lost 4 bases, J lost 6 bases, and 8 bases lay in between. From germline, CDR1 is KGHDR and CDR2 SFDVKD. This CDR3 region has 13 residues. CDR3 in DNA: TGTGCCACCAGTGAATGGGGGGCCGGGGAGCTGTTTTTT. It is translated as CATSEWGAGELFF.

V is TRBV5-1 and J is TRBJ2-3; possible D gene TRBD2, 6 bases. The CDR3 loop spans 14 amino acids. In germline, CDR1 is SGHRS, CDR2 YFSETQ. Trimming removed 4 bases at V and 2 bases at J, with 11 bases between. CDR3 sequence reads: CASSPGLNTDTQYF. CDR3 sequence (DNA): TGCGCCAGCAGCCCCGGACTAAACACAGATACGCAGTATTTT.

The chain is built from TRBV30 and TRBJ1-2, with TRBD1 matching 8 bases. J was trimmed by 9 bases and V by 3 bases; bases with no gene match: 24. The CDR3 extends over 18 amino acids. Germline V gene data show CDR1 as GTSNPN and CDR2 as SVGIG (reference sequence). CDR3 protein: CAWRGTGYKPYGLSRYTF. The CDR3 coding sequence is TGTGCCTGGAGAGGGACAGGATACAAACCCTATGGCTTATCACGCTACACCTTC.

The chain employs TRBV6-1 and TRBJ2-7; D might be TRBD1 (6 bases). Germline V CDR1 and CDR2: MNHNS, SASEGT. The V gene lost 3 bases and the J gene lost 5 bases, with 8 bases spanning the gap. This CDR3 is built from 12 residues. The chain's CDR3 is CASSDNRDEQYF. CDR3 DNA: TGTGCCAGCAGTGACAACAGGGACGAGCAGTACTTC.

The rearrangement joins TRBV7-2 to TRBJ1-2; no reliable D call. The ends were cut back, 2 bases at V and 4 bases at J, with 14 bases in the middle. The CDR3 spans 15 residues. Germline lookup yields CDR1 SGHTA and CDR2 FQGNSA. The chain's CDR3 is CASSLRARRSYGYTF. The CDR3 DNA follows: TGTGCCAGCAGCTTACGGGCCCGAAGGTCCTATGGCTACACCTTC.

This clonotype was seen only a few times. The rearrangement uses TRBV7-2 and TRBJ1-2; no clear D. The CDR3 loop spans 17 amino acids. V gave up 6 bases and J gave up 4 bases, with 24 bases separating them. Germline V gives CDR1 SGHTA, CDR2 FQGNSA. For the CDR3, the DNA is TGTGCCAGCAGGCCCGGCAACCCCAGAGGGCTTGGCTATGGCTACACCTTC. It codes for CASRPGNPRGLGYGYTF.

The CDR3, as DNA: TGCAGTGCTAGTGGGGGTAGCGGGGCGCAACAAGAGACCCAGTACTTC. Its translation: CSASGGSGAQQETQYF. The V gene is TRBV20-1, the J gene TRBJ2-5, with 8 bases identical to TRBD2. The CDR3 is 16 amino acids. CDR1 is DFQATT, CDR2 SNEGSKA, per germline (reference sequence). Trimming removed 3 bases from V and 2 bases from J; junction bases left unmatched: 11.

This clonotype was seen a handful of times. The V gene is TRBV24-1, the J gene TRBJ1-2, with D hard to call. The CDR3 covers 15 residues. Germline-derived CDR1 and CDR2 are KGHDR and SFDVKD. Trimming removed 0 bases from V and 8 bases from J, with 15 bases in between. The CDR3 nucleotides are TGTGCCACCAGTGATTTGACCCGGGCTCGGCGGGGCTACACCTTC. It specifies CATSDLTRARRGYTF.

The rearrangement links TRBV12-3 or TRBV12-4 to TRBJ2-2; 8 bases are a match to TRBD2. The CDR3 covers 17 residues. V lost 7 bases to trimming and J lost 0 bases; unmatched junction nucleotides: 10. Written as DNA, the CDR3 is TGTGCCAGCACGCCTCGGTTCGGGGGGGCGAACACCGGGGAGCTGTTTTTT. It specifies CASTPRFGGANTGELFF.

This clonotype was seen more than once but under ten times. The chain links TRBV2 to TRBJ1-2; 7 positions match TRBD1. J lost 6 bases, V lost 9 bases, and 7 bases had no gene match. CDR3 length: 12 residues. Germline loops: CDR1 SNHLY, CDR2 FYNNEI. In DNA form, the CDR3 reads TGTGCCAGTCAAGACAGGGAGGATGGCTACACCTTC. Translation gives CASQDREDGYTF.

This chain uses TRBV20-1 with TRBJ2-3, with a possible D match to TRBD2 (8 bases). This CDR3 comprises 15 residues. V lost 6 bases to trimming and J lost 5 bases, with 21 bases between them. Looked up from germline, CDR1 is DFQATT and CDR2 is SNEGSKA (reference sequence). The CDR3: CSAEGARGGVDTQYF. The DNA for the CDR3 is TGCAGTGCCGAGGGGGCCCGGGGGGGCGTAGATACGCAGTATTTT.

The chain links TRBV12-3 or TRBV12-4 to TRBJ1-5; D is ambiguous. The CDR3 extends over 18 amino acids. V lost 7 bases and J lost 0, with 22 bases in between. The CDR3 reads CASKPQAGDTYSNQPQHF. The CDR3 DNA follows: TGTGCCAGCAAGCCTCAGGCAGGCGATACCTATAGCAATCAGCCCCAGCATTTT.